This T cell receptor beta chain was documented in a study of CD8 T cells in Susac syndrome. Across the whole study: The sequenced Susac syndrome patients comprised five or six with active disease and eight in remission. When their blood was taken, patients with Susac syndrome were therapy-naive, taking corticosteroids, or taking intravenous immunoglobulin alone.

Reverse transcription of about 0.5 to 1 ug RNA used random hexamers. MiXCR, applied by TCRdb to the immunoSEQ multiplex PCR reads, yields one record per CDR3 protein. Of some 130,000 distinct CDR3 sequences listed, over 90% were seen once; the top ten hold about 0.18%. V was clipped by 2 bases and J by 5 bases, with 15 bases between them. The germline gives CDR1 LGHDT, CDR2 YNNKEL (reference sequence). The CDR3 loop spans 16 amino acids. This clonotype was counted a single time. TCR beta sequences were obtained from blood CD8+ and CD4+ T cells. This sequence joins TRBV3-1 and TRBJ1-4, with a weak D call TRBD1 (5 bases). The source of this sequence is a human donor with Susac syndrome. Sequenced sample: CD8+ T cells from PBMCs. The CDR3 protein is CASSQPTGTVNEKLFF. The CDR3 bases are TGTGCCAGCAGCCAACCAACCGGGACGGTGAATGAAAAACTGTTTTTT.